A single T cell receptor beta chain is shown here with its context. This sample stems from a study of PD-1 blockade in classical Hodgkin lymphoma. Indicated time point: cycle 4 day 1 (C4D1), after 6 weeks of nivolumab. Autologous stem cell transplantation was followed by relapse in every patient, and brentuximab vedotin exposure varied. From thawed PBMCs, CD4+ T cells were purified using magnetic negative selection. The data were produced by immunoSEQ multiplex PCR, yet TCRdb's version contains in-frame clones alone and is incomplete. The repertoire includes about 30,000 clones, approximately 81% of them detected once, and around 0.58% sits in the top ten. The ends lost 5 bases at V and 0 bases at J; junction bases unmatched: 1. Germline V gives CDR1 MDHEN, CDR2 SYDVKM. This CDR3 comprises 14 residues.

The TCR originated in a human donor with classical Hodgkin lymphoma. V gene TRBV28 combines with J gene TRBJ2-7, with 10 bases aligning to TRBD2. Material: CD4+ T cells from blood, obtained before the fourth cycle of nivolumab. The chain's CDR3 is CASSLAGDSYEQYF. The CDR3, as DNA: TGTGCCAGCAGTCTAGCGGGGGACTCCTACGAGCAGTACTTC.